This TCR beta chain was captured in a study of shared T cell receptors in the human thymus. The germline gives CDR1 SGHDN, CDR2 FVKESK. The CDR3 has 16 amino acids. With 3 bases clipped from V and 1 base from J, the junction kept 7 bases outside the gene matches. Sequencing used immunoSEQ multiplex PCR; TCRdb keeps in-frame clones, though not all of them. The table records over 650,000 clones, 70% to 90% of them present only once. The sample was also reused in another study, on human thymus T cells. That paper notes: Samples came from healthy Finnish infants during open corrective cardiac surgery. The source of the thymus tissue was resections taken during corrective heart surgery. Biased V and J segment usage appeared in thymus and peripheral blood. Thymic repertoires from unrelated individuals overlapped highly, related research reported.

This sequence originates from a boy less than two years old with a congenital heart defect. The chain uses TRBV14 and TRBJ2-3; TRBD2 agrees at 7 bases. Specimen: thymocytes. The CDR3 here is CASSHGGTGCTDTQYF. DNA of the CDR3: TGTGCCAGCAGCCACGGGGGGACGGGCTGCACAGATACGCAGTATTTT.